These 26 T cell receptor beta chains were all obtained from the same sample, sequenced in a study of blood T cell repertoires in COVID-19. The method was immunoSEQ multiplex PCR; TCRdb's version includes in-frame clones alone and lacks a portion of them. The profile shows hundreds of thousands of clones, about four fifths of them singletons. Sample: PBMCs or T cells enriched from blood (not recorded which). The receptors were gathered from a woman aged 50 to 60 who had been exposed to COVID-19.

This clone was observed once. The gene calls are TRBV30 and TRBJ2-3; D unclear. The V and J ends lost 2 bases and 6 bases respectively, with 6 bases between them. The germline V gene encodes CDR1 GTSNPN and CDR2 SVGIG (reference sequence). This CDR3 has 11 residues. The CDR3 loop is CAWSLRDTQYF. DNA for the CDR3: TGTGCCTGGAGTCTGAGGGATACGCAGTATTTT.

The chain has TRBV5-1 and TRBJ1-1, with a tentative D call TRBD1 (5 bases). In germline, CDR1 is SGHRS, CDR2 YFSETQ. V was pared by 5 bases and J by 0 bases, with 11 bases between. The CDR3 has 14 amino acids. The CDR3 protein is CASRGGALNTEAFF. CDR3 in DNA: TGCGCCAGCAGAGGAGGGGCTTTGAACACTGAAGCTTTCTTT.

Here the CDR3 reads CASSPTSGGPVETQYF. The CDR3 DNA follows: TGTGCCAGCAGCCCCACTAGCGGGGGGCCGGTGGAGACCCAGTACTTC. V usage is TRBV7-3 and J usage is TRBJ2-5; 12 bases are a match to TRBD2. Trimming removed 5 bases from V and 5 bases from J; junction bases left unmatched: 9. Germline V lookup: CDR1 SGHTA, CDR2 FQGTGA. The CDR3 sequence is 16 residues long.

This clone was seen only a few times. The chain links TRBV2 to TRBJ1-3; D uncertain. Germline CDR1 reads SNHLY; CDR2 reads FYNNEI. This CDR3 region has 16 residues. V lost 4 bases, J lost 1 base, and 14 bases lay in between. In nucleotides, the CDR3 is TGTGCCAGCAGTGCGGAGCAGACCCTTTCTGGAAACACCATATATTTT. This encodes CASSAEQTLSGNTIYF.

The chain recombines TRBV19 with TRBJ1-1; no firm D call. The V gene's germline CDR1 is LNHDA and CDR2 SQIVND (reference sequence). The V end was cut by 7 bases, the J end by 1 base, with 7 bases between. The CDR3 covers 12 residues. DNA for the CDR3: TGTGCCAGTACCAGTCCGAACACTGAAGCTTTCTTT. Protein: CASTSPNTEAFF.

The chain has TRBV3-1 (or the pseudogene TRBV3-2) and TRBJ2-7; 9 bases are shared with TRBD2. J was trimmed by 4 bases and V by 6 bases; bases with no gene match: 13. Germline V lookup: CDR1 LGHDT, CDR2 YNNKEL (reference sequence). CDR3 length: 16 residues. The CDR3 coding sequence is TGTGCCAGCAGTCGAGGTAGCGGGGGCCTTCGGTACGAGCAGTACTTC. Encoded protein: CASSRGSGGLRYEQYF.

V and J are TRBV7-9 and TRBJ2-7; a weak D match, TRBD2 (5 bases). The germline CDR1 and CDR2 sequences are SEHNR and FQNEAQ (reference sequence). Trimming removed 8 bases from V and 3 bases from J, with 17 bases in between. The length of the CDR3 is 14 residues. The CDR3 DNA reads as TGTGCCAGCCGAACTTCGGGGTCCTTCTACGAGCAGTACTTC. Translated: CASRTSGSFYEQYF.

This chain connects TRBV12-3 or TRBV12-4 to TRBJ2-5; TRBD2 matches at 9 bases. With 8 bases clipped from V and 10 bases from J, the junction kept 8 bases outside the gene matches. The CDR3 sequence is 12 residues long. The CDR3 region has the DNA TGTGCCAGCTCCTTCGCGGGGGGGAACCAGTACTTC. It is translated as CASSFAGGNQYF.

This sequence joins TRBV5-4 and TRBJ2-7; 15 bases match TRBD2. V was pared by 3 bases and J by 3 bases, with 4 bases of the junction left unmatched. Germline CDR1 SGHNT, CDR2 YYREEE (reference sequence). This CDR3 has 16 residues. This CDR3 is CASSSLGLAGGYEQYF. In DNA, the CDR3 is TGTGCCAGCAGCTCCTTGGGACTAGCGGGGGGCTACGAGCAGTACTTC.

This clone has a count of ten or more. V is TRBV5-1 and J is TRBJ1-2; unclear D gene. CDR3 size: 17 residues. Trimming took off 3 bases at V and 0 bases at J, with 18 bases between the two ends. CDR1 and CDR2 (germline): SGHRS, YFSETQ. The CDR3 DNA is TGCGCCAGCAGCTCCCGTCCCAACCTAAACCCTAACTATGGCTACACCTTC. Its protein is CASSSRPNLNPNYGYTF.

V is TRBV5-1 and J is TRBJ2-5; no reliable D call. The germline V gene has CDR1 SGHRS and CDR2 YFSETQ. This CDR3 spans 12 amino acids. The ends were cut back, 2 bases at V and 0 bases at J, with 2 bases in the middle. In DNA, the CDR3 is TGCGCCAGCAGCTTTAACCAAGAGACCCAGTACTTC. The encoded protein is CASSFNQETQYF.

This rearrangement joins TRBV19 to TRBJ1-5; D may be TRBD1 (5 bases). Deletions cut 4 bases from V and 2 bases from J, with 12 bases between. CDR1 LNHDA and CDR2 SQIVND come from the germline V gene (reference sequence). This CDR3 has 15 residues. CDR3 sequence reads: CASSTQGAGNQPQHF. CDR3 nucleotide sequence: TGTGCCAGTAGTACCCAAGGGGCGGGCAATCAGCCCCAGCATTTT.

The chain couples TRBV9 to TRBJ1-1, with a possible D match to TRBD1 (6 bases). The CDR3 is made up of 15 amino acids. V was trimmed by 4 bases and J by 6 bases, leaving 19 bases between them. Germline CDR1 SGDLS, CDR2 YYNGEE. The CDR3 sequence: CASSPTGFRGAEAFF. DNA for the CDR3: TGTGCCAGCAGCCCCACAGGGTTTAGAGGGGCTGAAGCTTTCTTT.

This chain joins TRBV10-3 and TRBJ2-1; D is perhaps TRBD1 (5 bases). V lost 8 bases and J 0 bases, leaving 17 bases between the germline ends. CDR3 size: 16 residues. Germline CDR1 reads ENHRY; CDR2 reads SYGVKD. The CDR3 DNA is TGTGCCATCGCCGACAGTCCGGCCTTCTCCTACAATGAGCAGTTCTTC. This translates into CAIADSPAFSYNEQFF.

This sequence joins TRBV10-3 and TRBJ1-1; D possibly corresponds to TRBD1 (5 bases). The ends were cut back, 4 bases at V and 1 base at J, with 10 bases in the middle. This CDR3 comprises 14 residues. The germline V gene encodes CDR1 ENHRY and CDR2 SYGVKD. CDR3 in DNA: TGTGCCATCAGTGGCGGAACAGGGAACACTGAAGCTTTCTTT. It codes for CAISGGTGNTEAFF.

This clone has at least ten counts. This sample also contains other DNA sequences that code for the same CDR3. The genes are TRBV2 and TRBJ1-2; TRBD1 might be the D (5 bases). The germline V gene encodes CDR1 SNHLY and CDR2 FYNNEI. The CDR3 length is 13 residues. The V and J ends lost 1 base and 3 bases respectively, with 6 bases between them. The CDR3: CASSEEGDYGYTF. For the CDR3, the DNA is TGTGCCAGCAGTGAAGAAGGGGACTATGGCTACACCTTC.

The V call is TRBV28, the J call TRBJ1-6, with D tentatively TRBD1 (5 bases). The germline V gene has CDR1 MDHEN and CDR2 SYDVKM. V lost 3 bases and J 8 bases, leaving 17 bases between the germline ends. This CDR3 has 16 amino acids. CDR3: CASSFYLRQIDSPLHF. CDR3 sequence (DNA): TGTGCCAGCAGTTTTTATCTGAGACAGATAGATTCACCCCTCCACTTT.

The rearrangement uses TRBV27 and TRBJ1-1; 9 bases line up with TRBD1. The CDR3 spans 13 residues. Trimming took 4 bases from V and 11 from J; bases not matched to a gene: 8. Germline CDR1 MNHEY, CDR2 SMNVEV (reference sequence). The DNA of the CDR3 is TGTGCCAGCAGTTCATACAGGGGGCTGGGTGCTTTCTTT. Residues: CASSSYRGLGAFF.

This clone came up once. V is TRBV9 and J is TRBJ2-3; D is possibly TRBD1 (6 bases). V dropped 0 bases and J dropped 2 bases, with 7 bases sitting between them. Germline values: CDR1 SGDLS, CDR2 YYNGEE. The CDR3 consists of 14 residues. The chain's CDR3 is CASSVGGPTDTQYF. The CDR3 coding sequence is TGTGCCAGCAGCGTAGGGGGGCCCACAGATACGCAGTATTTT.

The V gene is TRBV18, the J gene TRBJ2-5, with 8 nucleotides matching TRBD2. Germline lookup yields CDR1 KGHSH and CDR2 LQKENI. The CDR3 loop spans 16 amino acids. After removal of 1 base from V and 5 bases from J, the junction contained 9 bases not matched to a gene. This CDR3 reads CASSPLSGGAGETQYF. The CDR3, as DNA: TGTGCCAGCTCACCACTATCCGGGGGGGCCGGCGAGACCCAGTACTTC.

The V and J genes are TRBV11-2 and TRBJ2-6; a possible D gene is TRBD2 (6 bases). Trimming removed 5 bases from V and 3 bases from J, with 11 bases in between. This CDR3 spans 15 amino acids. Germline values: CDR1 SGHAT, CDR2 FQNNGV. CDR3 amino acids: CASSPGGSGANVLTF. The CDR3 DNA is TGTGCCAGCAGCCCTGGAGGGAGTGGGGCCAACGTCCTGACTTTC.

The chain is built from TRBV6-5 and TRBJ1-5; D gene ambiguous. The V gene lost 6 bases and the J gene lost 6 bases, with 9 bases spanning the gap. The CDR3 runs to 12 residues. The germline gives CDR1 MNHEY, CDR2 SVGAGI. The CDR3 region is CASRTWAQPQHF. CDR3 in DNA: TGTGCCAGCAGGACCTGGGCTCAGCCCCAGCATTTT.

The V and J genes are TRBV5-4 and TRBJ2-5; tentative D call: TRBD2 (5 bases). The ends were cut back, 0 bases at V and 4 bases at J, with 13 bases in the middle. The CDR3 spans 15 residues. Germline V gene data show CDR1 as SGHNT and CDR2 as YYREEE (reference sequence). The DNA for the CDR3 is TGTGCCAGCAGCTTGGGCCTAGCTGGCTCAGAGACCCAGTACTTC. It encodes CASSLGLAGSETQYF.

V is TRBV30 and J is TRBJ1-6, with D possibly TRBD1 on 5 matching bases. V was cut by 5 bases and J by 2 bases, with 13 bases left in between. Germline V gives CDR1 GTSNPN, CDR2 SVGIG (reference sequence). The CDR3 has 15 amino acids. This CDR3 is CAWSQDSAYNSPLHF. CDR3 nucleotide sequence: TGTGCCTGGTCCCAAGACAGCGCCTATAATTCACCCCTCCACTTT.

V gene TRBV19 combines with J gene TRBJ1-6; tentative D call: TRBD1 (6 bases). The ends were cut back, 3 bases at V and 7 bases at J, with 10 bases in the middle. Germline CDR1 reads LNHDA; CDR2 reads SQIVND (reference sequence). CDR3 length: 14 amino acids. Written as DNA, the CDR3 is TGTGCCAGTAGTATCGGGGGGGCCAATTCACCCCTCCACTTT. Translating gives CASSIGGANSPLHF.

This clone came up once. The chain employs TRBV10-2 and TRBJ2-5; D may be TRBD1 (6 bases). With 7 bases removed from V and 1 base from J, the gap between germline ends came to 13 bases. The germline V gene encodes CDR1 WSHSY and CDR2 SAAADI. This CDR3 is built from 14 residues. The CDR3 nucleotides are TGCGCCAGCACGGGCCGGGACACCCAAGAGACCCAGTACTTC. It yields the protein CASTGRDTQETQYF.